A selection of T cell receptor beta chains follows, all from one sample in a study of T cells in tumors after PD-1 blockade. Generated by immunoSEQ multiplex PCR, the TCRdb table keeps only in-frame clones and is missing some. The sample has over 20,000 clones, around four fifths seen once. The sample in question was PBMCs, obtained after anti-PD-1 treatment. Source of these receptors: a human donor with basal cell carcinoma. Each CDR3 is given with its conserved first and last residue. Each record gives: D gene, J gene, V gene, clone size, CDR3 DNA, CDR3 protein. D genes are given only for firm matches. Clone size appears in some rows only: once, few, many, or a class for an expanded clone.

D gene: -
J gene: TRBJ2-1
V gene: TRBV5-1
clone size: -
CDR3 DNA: TGCGCCAGCAGCTTGGAGGGCAGGAGTAACAATGAGCAGTTCTTC
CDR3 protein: CASSLEGRSNNEQFF

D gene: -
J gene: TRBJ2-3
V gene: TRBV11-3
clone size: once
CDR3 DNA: TGTGCCAGCAGCTTAAACAGTGCCACAGATACGCAGTATTTT
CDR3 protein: CASSLNSATDTQYF

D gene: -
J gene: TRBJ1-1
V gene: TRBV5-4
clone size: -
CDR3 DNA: TGTGCCAGCAGCTTGGAGGCGGGTCGGAACACTGAAGCTTTCTTT
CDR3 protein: CASSLEAGRNTEAFF

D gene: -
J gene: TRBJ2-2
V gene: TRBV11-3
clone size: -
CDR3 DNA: TGTGCCAGCAGCCTATCGGACCGCTACACCGGGGAGCTGTTTTTT
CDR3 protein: CASSLSDRYTGELFF

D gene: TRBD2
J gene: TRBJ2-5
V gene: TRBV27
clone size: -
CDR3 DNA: TGTGCCAGCCGGCTACTAGCGGGGGTTGAGACCCAGTACTTC
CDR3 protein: CASRLLAGVETQYF

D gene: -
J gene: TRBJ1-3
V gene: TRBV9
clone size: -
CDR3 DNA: TGTGCCAGCAGCGTAGGGGGGGATCCTCTCTCTGGAAACACCATATATTTT
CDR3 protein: CASSVGGDPLSGNTIYF

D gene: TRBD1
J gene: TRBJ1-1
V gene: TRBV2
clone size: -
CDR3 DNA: TGTGCCAGCAGCTTAGACAGGGTGGGCACTGAAGCTTTCTTT
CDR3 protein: CASSLDRVGTEAFF

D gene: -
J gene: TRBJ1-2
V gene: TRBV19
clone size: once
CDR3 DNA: TGTGCCAGTAGTATTTCCGTCTATGGCTACACCTTC
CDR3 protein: CASSISVYGYTF

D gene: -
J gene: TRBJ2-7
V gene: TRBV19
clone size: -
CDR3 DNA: TGTGCCAGTAGCTTACTTACGATGGCATCCGAGCAGTACTTC
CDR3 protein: CASSLLTMASEQYF

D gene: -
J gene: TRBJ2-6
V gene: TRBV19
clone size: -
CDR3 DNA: TGTGCCAGTAGTATTGGTCGGGGGGCCTCTGGGGCCAACGTCCTGACTTTC
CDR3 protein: CASSIGRGASGANVLTF

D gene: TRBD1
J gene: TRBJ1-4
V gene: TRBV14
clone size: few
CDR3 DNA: TGTGCCAGCAGCCTGGGACAGGGGACTAATGAAAAACTGTTTTTT
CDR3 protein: CASSLGQGTNEKLFF

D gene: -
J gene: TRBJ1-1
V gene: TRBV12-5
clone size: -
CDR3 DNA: TGTGCTAGTGGTTTGGGGTATGCGGGAGCTTTCTTT
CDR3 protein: CASGLGYAGAFF

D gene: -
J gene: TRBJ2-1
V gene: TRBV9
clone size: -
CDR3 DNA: TGTGCCAGCAGCGTAGCTCGGAAGGTGGAAGCCTACAATGAGCAGTTCTTC
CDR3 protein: CASSVARKVEAYNEQFF

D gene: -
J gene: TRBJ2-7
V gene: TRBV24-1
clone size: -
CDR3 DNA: TGTGCCAGCTCGACCGGGACCCACGAGCAGTACTTC
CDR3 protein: CASSTGTHEQYF

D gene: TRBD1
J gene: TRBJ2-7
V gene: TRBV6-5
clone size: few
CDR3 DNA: TGTGCCAGCAGTCCAGGGGGAAACTACGAGCAGTACTTC
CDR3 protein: CASSPGGNYEQYF

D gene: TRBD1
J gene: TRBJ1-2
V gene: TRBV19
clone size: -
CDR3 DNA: TGTGCCAGTAGTCCGTCACAGGGGGCTTTGACTTATGGCTACACCTTC
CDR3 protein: CASSPSQGALTYGYTF

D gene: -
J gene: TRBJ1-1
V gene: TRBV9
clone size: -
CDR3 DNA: TGTGCCAGCAGCGTATACGGGGAGGGGCTGAACACTGAAGCTTTCTTT
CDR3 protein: CASSVYGEGLNTEAFF

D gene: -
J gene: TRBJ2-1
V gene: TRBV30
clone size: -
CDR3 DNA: TGTGCCTGTGACCCTTCCGGGACATACTACAATGAGCAGTTCTTC
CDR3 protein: CACDPSGTYYNEQFF

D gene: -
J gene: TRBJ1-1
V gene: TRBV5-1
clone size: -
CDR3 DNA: TGCGCCAGCAGCCCCCTTACGGACACTGAAGCTTTCTTT
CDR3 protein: CASSPLTDTEAFF

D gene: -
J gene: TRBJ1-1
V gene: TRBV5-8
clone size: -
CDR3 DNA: TGTGCCAGCAGCCCCGACAAGGGGATGAACACTGAAGCTTTCTTT
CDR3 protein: CASSPDKGMNTEAFF

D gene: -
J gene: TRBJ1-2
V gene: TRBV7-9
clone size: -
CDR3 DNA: TGTGCCAGCAGCTTACTTCTCTTGGGGGTGGGTGGCTACACCTTC
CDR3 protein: CASSLLLLGVGGYTF

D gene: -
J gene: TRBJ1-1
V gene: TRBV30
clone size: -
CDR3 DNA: TGTGCCTGGAGAACAATCAGGGGCGCGGCTATTGAAGCTTTCTTT
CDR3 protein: CAWRTIRGAAIEAFF

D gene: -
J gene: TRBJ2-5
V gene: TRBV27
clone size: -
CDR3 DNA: TGTGCCAGCAGTTTATCGATCCAGGGCGGAGAGACCCAGTACTTC
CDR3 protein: CASSLSIQGGETQYF

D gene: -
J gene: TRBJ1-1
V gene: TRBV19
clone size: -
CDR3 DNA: TGTGCCAGTAACAACAGGTTGAACACTGAAGCTTTCTTT
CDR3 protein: CASNNRLNTEAFF

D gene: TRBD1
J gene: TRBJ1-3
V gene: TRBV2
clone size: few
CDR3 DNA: TGTGCCAGCAGATCCGGGACAGCTGGAAACACCATATATTTT
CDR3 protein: CASRSGTAGNTIYF

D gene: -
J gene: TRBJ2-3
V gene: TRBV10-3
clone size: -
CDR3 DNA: TGTGCCATCTCCAGAACAGGATCTAGCACAGATACGCAGTATTTT
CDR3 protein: CAISRTGSSTDTQYF

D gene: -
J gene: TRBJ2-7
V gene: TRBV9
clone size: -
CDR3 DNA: TGTGCCAGCAGCGTAAGCGCGGGTCTCTCCTACGAGCAGTACTTC
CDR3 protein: CASSVSAGLSYEQYF

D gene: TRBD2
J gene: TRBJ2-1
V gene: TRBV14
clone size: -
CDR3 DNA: TGTGCCAGCAGCCCCTTGGCGGGAGAAACTTACAATGAGCAGTTCTTC
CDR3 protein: CASSPLAGETYNEQFF

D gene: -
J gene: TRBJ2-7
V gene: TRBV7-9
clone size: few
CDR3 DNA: TGTGCCAGCAGCTGGACAGCCTCCTACGAGCAGTACTTC
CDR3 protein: CASSWTASYEQYF

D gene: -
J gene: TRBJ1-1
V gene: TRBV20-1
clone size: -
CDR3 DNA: TGCAGTGCTAGTTTGGGGAGCACTGAAGCTTTCTTT
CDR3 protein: CSASLGSTEAFF

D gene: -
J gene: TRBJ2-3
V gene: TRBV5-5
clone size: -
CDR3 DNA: TGTGCCAGCAGCTTGGATGGGACCACAGATACGCAGTATTTT
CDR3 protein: CASSLDGTTDTQYF

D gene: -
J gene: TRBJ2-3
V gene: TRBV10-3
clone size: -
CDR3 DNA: TGTGCCACCCAAGCGGATAGCACAGATACGCAGTATTTT
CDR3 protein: CATQADSTDTQYF

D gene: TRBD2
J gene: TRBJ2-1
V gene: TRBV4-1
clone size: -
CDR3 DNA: TGCGCCAGCAGCCAACTCACCCTAGCGGGTTACAATGAGCAGTTCTTC
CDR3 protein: CASSQLTLAGYNEQFF

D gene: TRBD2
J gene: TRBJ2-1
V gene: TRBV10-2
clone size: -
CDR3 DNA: TGCGCCACCGCGGGGCTAGCGGGGGATCAGTTCTTC
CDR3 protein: CATAGLAGDQFF

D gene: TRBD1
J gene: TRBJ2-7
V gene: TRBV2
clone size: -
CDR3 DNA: TGTGCCACCGGGACAGGAGCCTACGAGCAGTACTTC
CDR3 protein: CATGTGAYEQYF

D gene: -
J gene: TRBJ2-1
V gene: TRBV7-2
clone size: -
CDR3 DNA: TGTGCCAGCAGCTTAGGTGGAGTAGCCTATGAGCAGTTCTTC
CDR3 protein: CASSLGGVAYEQFF

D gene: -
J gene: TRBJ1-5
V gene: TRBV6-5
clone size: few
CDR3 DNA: TGTGCCAGTTACGACGGAGGCAATCAGCCCCAGCATTTT
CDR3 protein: CASYDGGNQPQHF

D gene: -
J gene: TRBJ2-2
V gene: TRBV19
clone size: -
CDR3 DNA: TGTGCCAGTAGGGCGGGACAGCCCAGCGGGGAGCTGTTTTTT
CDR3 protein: CASRAGQPSGELFF

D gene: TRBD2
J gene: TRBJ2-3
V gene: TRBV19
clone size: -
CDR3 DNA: TGTGCCAGTAGTGAGGCTAGCGGGGCGCAGTATTTT
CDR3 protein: CASSEASGAQYF

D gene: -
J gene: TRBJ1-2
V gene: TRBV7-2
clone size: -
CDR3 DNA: TGTGCCAGCAGCCGCTCGGAGAAGGGCTATGGCTACACCTTC
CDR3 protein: CASSRSEKGYGYTF

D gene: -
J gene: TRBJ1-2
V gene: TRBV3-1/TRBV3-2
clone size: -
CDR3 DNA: TGTGCCAGCAGCCGTCCAGGGAATGGCTACACCTTC
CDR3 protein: CASSRPGNGYTF

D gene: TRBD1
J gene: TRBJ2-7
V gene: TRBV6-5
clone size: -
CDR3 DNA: TGTGCCAGCAGCAACAGGGGGCTGTACGAGCAGTACTTC
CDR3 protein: CASSNRGLYEQYF

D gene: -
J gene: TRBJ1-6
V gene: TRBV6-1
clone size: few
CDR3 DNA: TGTGCCAGCAGTGGCCGGACAGTAACCAATAATTCACCCCTCCACTTT
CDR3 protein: CASSGRTVTNNSPLHF